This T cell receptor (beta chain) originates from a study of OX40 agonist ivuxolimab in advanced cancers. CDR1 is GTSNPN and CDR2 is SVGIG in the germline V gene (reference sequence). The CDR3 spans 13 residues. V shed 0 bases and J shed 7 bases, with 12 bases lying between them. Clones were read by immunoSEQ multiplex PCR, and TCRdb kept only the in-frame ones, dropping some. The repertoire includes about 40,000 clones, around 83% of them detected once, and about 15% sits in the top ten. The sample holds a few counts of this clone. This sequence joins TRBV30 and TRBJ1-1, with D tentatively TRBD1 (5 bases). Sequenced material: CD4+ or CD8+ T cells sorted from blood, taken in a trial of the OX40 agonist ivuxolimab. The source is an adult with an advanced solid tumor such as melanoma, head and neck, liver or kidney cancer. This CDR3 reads CAWSVLGDDEAFF. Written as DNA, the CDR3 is TGTGCCTGGAGTGTACTCGGGGACGATGAAGCTTTCTTT.